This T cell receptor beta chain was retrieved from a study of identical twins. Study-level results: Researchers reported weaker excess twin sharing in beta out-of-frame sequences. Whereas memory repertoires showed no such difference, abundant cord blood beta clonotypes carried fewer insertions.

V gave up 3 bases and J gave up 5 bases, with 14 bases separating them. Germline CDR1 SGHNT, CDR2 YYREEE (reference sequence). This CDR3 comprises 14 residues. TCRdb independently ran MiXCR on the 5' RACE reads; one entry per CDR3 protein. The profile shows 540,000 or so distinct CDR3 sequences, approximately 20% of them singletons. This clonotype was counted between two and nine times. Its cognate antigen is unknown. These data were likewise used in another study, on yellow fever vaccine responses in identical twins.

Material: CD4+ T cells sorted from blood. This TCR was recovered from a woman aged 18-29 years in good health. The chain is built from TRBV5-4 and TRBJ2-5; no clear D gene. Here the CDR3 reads CASSSGSNRETQYF. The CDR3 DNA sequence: TGTGCCAGCAGCTCGGGCTCAAACCGGGAGACCCAGTACTTC.